This T cell receptor beta chain was retrieved from a study of blood T cell repertoires in COVID-19. Study overall: From the United States, Italy and Spain came samples of acute and convalescent COVID-19. T cells, B-cell-depleted T cells, or PBMCs supplied cDNA or gDNA.

In this sample, this clone turned up a few times. Per the original methods: Cell counts per sample came from amplifying reference gene primers. Generated by immunoSEQ multiplex PCR, the TCRdb table keeps only in-frame clones and is missing some. V and J calls and clone size are copied from that table; D and trimming were computed from the DNA. The table records some 150,000 clones, around 89% of them present only once. CDR1 LGHDT and CDR2 YNNKEL come from the germline V gene (reference sequence). The CDR3 has 17 amino acids. Trimming removed 7 bases from V and 2 bases from J, with 24 bases in between.

The sequencing sample was made of peripheral blood. This clonotype originated in a man between 60 and 75 years old with active or convalescent COVID-19. The genes are TRBV3-1 (or the pseudogene TRBV3-2) and TRBJ2-7; perhaps TRBD1 as D (5 bases). CDR3 sequence reads: CASTPRSVIGRAYEQYF. CDR3 DNA sequence: TGTGCCAGCACCCCAAGGTCGGTGATCGGCAGGGCCTACGAGCAGTACTTC.